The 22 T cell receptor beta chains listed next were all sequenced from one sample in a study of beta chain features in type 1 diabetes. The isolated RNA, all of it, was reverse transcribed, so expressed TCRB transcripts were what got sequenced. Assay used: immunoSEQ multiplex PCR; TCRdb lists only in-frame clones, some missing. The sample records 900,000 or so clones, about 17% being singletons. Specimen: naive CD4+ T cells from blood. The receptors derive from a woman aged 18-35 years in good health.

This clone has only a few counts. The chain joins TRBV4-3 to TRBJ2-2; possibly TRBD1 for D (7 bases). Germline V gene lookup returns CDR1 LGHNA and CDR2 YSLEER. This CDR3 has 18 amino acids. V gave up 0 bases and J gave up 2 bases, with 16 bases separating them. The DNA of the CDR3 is TGCGCCAGCAGCCAAGATTTACAGGGGACTTTAAACACCGGGGAGCTGTTTTTT. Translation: CASSQDLQGTLNTGELFF.

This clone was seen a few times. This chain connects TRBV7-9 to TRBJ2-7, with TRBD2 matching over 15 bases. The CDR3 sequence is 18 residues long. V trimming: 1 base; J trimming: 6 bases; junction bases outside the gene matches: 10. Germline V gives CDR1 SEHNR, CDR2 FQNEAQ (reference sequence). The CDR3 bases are TGTGCCAGCAGCTTAGGGGGACTAGCGGGAGGAGGCCGATCCGAGCAGTACTTC. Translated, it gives CASSLGGLAGGGRSEQYF. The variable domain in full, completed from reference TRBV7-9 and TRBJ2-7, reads DTGVSQNPRHKITKRGQNVTFRCDPISEHNRLYWYRQTLGQGPEFLTYFQNEAQLEKSRLLSDRFSAERPKGSFSTLEIQRTEQGDSAMYLCASSLGGLAGGGRSEQYFGPGTRLTVT.

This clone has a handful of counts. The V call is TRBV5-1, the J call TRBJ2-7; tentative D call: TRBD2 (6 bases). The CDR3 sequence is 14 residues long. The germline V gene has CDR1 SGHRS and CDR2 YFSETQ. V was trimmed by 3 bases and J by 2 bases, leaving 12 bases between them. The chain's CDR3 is CASSSRGMTYEQYF. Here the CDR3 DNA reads TGCGCCAGCAGCTCCCGGGGGATGACCTACGAGCAGTACTTC.

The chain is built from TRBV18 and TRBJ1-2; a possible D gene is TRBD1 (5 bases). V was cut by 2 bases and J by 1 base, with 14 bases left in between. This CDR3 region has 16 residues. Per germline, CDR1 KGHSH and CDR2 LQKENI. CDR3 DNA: TGTGCCAGCTCACCATCACCGGGACGGCTTAACTATGGCTACACCTTC. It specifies CASSPSPGRLNYGYTF.

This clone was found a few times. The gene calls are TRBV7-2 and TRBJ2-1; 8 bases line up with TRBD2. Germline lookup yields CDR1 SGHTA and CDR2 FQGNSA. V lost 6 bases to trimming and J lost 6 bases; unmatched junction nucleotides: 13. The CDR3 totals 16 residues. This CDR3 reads CASRTAGTRSVNEQFF. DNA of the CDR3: TGTGCCAGCAGAACAGCCGGGACTAGGTCCGTCAATGAGCAGTTCTTC.

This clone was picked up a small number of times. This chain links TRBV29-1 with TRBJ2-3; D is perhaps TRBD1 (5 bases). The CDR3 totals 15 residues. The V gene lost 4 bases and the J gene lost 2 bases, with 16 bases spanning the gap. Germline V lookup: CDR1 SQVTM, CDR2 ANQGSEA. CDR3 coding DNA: TGCAGCGTTGCCCGGCAGGGATCCCCCACAGATACGCAGTATTTT. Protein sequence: CSVARQGSPTDTQYF.

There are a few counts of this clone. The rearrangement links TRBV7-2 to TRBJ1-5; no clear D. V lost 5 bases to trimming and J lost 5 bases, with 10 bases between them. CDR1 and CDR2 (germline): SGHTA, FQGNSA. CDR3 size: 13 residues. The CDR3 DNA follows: TGTGCCAGCAGCCTAAGGACCGATCAGCCCCAGCATTTT. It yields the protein CASSLRTDQPQHF.

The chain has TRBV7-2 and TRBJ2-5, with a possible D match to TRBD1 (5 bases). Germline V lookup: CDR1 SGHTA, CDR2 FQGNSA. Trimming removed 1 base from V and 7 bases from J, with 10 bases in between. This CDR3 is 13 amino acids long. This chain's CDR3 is CASSLGERGTQYF. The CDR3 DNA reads TGTGCCAGCAGCTTAGGTGAAAGGGGGACCCAGTACTTC.

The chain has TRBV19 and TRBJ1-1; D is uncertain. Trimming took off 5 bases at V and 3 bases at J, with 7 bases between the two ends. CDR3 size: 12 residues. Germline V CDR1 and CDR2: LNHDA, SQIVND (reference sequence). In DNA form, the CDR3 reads TGTGCCAGTAGTCTGCGGGACACTGAAGCTTTCTTT. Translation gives CASSLRDTEAFF.

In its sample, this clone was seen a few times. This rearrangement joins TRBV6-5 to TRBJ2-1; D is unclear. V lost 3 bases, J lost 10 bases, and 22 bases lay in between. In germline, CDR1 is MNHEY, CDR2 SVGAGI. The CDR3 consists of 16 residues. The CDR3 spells CASSYSDLNRAREQFF. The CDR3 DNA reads TGTGCCAGCAGTTATTCGGACCTTAACCGGGCTCGAGAGCAGTTCTTC.

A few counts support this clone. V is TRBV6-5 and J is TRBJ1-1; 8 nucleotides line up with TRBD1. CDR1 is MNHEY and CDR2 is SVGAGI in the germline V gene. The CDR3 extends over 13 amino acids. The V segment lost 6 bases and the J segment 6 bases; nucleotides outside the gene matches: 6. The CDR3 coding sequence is TGTGCCAGCAGCTCGACAGGGGATGCTGAAGCTTTCTTT. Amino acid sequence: CASSSTGDAEAFF.

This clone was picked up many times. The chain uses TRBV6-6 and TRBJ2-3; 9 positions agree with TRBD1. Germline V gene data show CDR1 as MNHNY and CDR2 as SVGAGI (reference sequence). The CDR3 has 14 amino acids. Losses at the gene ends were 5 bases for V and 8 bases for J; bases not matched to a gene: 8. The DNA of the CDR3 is TGTGCCAGCAGTGCCCTGGACAGGGGCGGTACGCAGTATTTT. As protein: CASSALDRGGTQYF.

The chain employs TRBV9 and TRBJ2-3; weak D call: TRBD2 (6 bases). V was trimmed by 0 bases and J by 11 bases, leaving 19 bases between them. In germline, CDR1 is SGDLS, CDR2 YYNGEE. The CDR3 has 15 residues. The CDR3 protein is CASSVGQRADRGQYF. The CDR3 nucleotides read TGTGCCAGCAGCGTAGGCCAGCGGGCCGACCGGGGGCAGTATTTT.

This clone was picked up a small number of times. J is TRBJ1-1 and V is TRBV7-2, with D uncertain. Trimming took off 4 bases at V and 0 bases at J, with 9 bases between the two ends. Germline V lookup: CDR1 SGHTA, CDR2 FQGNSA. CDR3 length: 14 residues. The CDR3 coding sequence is TGTGCCAGCAGCTGGCAGGAGATGAACACTGAAGCTTTCTTT. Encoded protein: CASSWQEMNTEAFF.

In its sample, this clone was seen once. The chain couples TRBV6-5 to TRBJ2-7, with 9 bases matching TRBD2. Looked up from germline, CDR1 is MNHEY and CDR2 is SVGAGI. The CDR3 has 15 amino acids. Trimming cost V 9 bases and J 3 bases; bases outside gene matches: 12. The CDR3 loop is CARTKRTSAFYEQYF. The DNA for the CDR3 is TGTGCCAGAACGAAAAGGACTAGCGCGTTCTACGAGCAGTACTTC.

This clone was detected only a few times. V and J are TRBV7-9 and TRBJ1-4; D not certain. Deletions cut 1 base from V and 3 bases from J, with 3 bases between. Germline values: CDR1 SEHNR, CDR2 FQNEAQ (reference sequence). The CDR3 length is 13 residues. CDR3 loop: CASSLVSNEKLFF. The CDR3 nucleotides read TGTGCCAGCAGCTTAGTGTCTAATGAAAAACTGTTTTTT.

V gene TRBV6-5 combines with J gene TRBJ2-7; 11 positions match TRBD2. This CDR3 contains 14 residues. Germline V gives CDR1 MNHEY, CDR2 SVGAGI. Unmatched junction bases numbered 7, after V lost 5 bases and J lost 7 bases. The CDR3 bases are TGTGCCAGCAGTCAACTAGCGGGAGCTAATGAGCAGTACTTC. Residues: CASSQLAGANEQYF.

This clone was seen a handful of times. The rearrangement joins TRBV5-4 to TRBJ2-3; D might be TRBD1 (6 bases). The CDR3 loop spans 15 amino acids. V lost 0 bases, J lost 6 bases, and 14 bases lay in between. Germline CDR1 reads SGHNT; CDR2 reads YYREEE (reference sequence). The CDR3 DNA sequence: TGTGCCAGCAGCTTGGTTGGGGGCGCCGTGGATACGCAGTATTTT. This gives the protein CASSLVGGAVDTQYF.

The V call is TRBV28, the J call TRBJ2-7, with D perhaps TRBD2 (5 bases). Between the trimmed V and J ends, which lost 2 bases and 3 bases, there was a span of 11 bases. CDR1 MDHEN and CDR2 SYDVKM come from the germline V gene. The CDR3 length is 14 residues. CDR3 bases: TGTGCCAGCAGTTTAATTCAGCGGAGCTACGAGCAGTACTTC. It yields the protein CASSLIQRSYEQYF.

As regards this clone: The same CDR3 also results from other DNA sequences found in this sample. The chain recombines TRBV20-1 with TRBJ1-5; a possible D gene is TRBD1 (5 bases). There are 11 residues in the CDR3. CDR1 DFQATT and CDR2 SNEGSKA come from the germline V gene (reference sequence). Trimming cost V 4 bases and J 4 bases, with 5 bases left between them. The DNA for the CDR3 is TGCAGTGCTAAGGGGAATCAGCCCCAGCATTTT. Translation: CSAKGNQPQHF.

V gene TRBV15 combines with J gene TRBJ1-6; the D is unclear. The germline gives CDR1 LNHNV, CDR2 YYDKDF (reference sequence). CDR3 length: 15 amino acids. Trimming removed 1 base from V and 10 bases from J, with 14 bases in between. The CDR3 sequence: CATSRGAGLGSPLHF. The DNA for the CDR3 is TGTGCCACCAGCAGAGGGGCAGGCTTGGGATCACCCCTCCACTTT.

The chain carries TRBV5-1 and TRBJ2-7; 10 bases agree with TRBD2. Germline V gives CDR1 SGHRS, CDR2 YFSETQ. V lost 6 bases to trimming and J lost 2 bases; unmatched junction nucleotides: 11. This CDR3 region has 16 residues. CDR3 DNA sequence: TGCGCCAGCAACGTTCTAGCGGGAGCAACCACCTACGAGCAGTACTTC. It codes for CASNVLAGATTYEQYF.